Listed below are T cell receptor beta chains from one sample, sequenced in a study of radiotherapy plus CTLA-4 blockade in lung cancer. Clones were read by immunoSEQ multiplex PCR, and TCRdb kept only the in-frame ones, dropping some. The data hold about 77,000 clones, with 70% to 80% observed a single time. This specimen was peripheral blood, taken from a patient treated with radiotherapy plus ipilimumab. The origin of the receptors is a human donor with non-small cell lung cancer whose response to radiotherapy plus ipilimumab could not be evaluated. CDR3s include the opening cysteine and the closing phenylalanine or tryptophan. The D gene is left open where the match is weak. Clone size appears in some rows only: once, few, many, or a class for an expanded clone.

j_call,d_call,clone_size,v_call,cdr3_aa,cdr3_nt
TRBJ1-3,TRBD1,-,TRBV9,CASSVNRGLTGNTIYF,TGTGCCAGCAGCGTGAACAGGGGGCTAACGGGAAACACCATATATTTT
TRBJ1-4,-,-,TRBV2,CASRGTGGEKLFF,TGTGCCAGCAGGGGTACAGGTGGTGAAAAACTGTTTTTT
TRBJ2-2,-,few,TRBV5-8,CASSFSSNTGELFF,TGTGCCAGCAGCTTTTCTTCGAACACCGGGGAGCTGTTTTTT
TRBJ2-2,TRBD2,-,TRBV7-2,CASSLAGRGVSGELFF,TGTGCCAGCAGCTTAGCCGGGCGGGGGGTCTCCGGGGAGCTGTTTTTT
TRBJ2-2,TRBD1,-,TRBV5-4,CASSLARAGGSGELFF,TGTGCCAGCAGCTTGGCCAGGGCAGGGGGTTCCGGGGAGCTGTTTTTT
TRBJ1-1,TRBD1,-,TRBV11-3,CASSPGGEGTEAFF,TGTGCCAGCAGCCCAGGGGGCGAGGGCACTGAAGCTTTCTTT
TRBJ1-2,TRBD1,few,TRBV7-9,CASSLALTGINYGYTF,TGTGCCAGCAGCTTAGCGCTGACAGGGATTAACTATGGCTACACCTTC
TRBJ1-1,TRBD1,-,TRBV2,CASNIEGTAKAFF,TGTGCCAGCAATATAGAAGGGACAGCAAAAGCTTTCTTT
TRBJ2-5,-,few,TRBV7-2,CASSLARQETQYF,TGTGCCAGCAGCTTAGCGCGCCAAGAGACCCAGTACTTC
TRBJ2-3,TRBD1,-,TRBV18,CASSPRDRGFGDTQYF,TGTGCCAGCTCGCCTCGAGACAGGGGATTCGGAGATACGCAGTATTTT
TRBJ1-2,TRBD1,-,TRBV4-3,CASSPWTGEGNGYTF,TGCGCCAGCAGCCCCTGGACAGGGGAGGGGAACGGCTACACCTTC
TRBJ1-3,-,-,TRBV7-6,CASSARGRVGNTIYF,TGTGCCAGCAGCGCCCGAGGCAGGGTCGGAAACACCATATATTTT
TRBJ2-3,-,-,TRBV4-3,CASSQGVTDTQYF,TGCGCCAGCAGCCAAGGCGTTACAGATACGCAGTATTTT
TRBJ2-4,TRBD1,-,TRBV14,CASSQDTVAGGMDIQYF,TGTGCCAGCAGCCAAGATACGGTCGCAGGGGGCATGGACATTCAGTACTTC
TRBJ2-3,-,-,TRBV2,CASSEVASLWGDTQYF,TGTGCCAGCAGTGAAGTGGCTAGCCTGTGGGGTGATACGCAGTATTTT
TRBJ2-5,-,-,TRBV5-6,CASSLGEAQYF,TGTGCCAGCAGCTTGGGGGAGGCCCAGTACTTC
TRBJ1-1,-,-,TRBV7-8,CASRTGGVLTEAFF,TGTGCCAGCAGAACCGGGGGGGTTCTCACTGAAGCTTTCTTT
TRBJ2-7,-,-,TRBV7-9,CASSSPGQAYEQYF,TGTGCCAGCAGCTCTCCCGGACAAGCCTACGAGCAGTACTTC